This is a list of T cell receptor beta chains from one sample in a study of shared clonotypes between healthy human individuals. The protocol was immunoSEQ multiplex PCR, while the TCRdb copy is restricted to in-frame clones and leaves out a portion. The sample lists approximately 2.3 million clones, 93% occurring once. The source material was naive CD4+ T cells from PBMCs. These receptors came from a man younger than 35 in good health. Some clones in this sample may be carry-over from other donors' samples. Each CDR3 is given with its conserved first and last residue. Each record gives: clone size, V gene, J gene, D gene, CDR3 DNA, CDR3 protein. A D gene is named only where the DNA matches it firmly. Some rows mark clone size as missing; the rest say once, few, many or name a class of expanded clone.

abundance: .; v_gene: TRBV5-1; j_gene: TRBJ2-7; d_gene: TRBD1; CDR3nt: TGCGCCAGCAGCTTGGGGGTAGGGACAGGACTATACGAGCAGTACTTC; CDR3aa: CASSLGVGTGLYEQYF
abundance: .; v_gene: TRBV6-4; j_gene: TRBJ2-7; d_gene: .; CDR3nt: TGTGCCAGCAGGGAAGGGGCAGGGGCGATCAAGTATGACGAGCAGTACTTC; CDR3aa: CASREGAGAIKYDEQYF
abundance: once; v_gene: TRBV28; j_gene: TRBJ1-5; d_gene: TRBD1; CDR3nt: TGTGCCAGCAGTCCCCGACAGGGGTGGGATCAGCCCCAGCATTTT; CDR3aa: CASSPRQGWDQPQHF
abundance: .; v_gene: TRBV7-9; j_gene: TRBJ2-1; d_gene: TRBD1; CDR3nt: TGTGCCAGCAGCTCATCGGGACAGGGGGCTAATGAGCAGTTCTTC; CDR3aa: CASSSSGQGANEQFF
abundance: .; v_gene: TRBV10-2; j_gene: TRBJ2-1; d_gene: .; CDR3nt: TGCGCCAGCAGGGACAATGAGCAGTTCTTC; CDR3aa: CASRDNEQFF
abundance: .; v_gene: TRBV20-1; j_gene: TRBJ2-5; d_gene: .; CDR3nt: TGCAGTGCCAAACCGGAGACCCAGTACTTC; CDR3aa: CSAKPETQYF
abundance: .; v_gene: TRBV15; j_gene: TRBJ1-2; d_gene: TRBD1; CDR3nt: TGTGCCACCAGCCCTCGGGACAGGGGGCTGGATGGCTACACCTTC; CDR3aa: CATSPRDRGLDGYTF
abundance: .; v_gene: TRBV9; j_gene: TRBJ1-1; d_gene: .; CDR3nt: TGTGCCAGCAGCGTAAAAGGGAGCACTGAAGCTTTCTTT; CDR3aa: CASSVKGSTEAFF
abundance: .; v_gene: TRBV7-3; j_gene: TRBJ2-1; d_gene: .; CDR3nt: TGTGCCAGCAGCGTAACGGGAGACAATGAGCAGTTCTTC; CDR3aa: CASSVTGDNEQFF
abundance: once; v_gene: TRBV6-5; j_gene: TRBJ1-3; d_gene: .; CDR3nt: TGTGCCAGCAGCGAACAGAACTCTGGAAACACCATATATTTT; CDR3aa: CASSEQNSGNTIYF
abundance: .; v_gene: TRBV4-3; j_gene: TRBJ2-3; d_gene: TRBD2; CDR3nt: TGCGCCAGCAGCCAGGCTACGCGGGGGGTGGATACGCAGTATTTT; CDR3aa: CASSQATRGVDTQYF
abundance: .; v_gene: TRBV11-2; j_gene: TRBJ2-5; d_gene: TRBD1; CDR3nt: TGTGCCAGCAGCTTCGCCGGGACAGGGATTGAGACCCAGTACTTC; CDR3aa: CASSFAGTGIETQYF
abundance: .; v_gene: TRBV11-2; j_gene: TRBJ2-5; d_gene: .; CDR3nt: TGTGCCAGCAGACCCGCGGGGCCCCAAGAGACCCAGTACTTC; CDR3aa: CASRPAGPQETQYF
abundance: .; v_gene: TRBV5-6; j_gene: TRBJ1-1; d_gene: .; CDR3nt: TGTGCCAGCAGCTTCGGGCCCTCGATGAACACTGAAGCTTTCTTT; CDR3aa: CASSFGPSMNTEAFF
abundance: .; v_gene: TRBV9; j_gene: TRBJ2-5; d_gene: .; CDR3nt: TGTGCCAGCAGCGTAGGGTTAAAGGAGACCCAGTACTTC; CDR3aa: CASSVGLKETQYF
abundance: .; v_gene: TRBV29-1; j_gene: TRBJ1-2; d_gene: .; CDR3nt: TGCAGCGTTGAAATACGGAGTAACTATGGCTACACCTTC; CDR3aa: CSVEIRSNYGYTF
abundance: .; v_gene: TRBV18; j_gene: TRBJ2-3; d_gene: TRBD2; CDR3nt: TGTGCCAGCTCACAACTAGCGGGAGGGACAGATACGCAGTATTTT; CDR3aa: CASSQLAGGTDTQYF
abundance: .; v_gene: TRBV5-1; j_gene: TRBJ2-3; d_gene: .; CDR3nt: TGCGCCAGCCGCTTGAAATCTACCGGACAGAGGGAAGGGGATACGCAGTATTTT; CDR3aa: CASRLKSTGQREGDTQYF
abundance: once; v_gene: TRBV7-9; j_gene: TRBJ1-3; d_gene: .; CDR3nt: TGTGCCAGCAGCTTAGGGGAGGGAGCTGGAAACACCATATATTTT; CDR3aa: CASSLGEGAGNTIYF
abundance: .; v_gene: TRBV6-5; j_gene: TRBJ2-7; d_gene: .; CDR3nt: TGTGCCAGCAGTTACCGGTTTCGGGGGAGCTCCTACGAGCAGTACTTC; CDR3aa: CASSYRFRGSSYEQYF
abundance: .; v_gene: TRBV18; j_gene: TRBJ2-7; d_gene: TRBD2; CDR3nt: TGTGCCAGCTCACCACCGTCGCTAGCGGGAGTCTTCGAGCAGTACTTC; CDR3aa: CASSPPSLAGVFEQYF
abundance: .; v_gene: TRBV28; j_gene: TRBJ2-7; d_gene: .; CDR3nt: TGTGCCAGCAGTTTTCGGCTATTCAGGAGTTTTTCCTACGAGCAGTACTTC; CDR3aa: CASSFRLFRSFSYEQYF
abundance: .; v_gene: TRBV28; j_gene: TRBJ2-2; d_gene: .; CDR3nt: TGTGCCAGCAGTTGGGGATCCGCGAACACCGGGGAGCTGTTTTTT; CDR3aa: CASSWGSANTGELFF
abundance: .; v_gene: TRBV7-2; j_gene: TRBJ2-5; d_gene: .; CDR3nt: TGTGCCAGCAGCTTAGCGGGAGGAGGTGAGACCCAGTACTTC; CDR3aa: CASSLAGGGETQYF
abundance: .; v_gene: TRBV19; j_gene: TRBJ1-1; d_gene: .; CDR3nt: TGTGCCAGTAGTATAGCGGCGGGCCTAACGGAAGCTTTCTTT; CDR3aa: CASSIAAGLTEAFF
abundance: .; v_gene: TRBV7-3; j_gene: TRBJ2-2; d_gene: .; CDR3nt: TGTGCCAGCAGCCAAACGTTTGGTGGTAGTAGCGGAAACACCGGGGAGCTGTTTTTT; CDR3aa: CASSQTFGGSSGNTGELFF
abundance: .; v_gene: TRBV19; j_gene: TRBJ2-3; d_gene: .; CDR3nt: TGTGCCAGTAGTATAAACTGGCGTTCTCTCACAGATACGCAGTATTTT; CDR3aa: CASSINWRSLTDTQYF
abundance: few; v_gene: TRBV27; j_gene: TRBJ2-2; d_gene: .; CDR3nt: TGTGCCAGCAGTTTAGTATTACCCGGGGAGCTGTTTTTT; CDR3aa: CASSLVLPGELFF
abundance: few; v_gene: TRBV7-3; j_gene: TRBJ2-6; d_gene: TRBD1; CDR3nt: TGTGCCAGCAGCTTAGGGGGACAGGGGATGGCTGGGGCCAACGTCCTGACTTTC; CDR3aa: CASSLGGQGMAGANVLTF
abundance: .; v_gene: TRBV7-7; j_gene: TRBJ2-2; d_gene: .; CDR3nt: TGTGCCAGCAGCCGGACAGACACCGGGGAGCTGTTTTTT; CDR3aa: CASSRTDTGELFF
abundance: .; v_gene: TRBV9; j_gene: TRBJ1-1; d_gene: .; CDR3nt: TGTGCCAGCAGCCCTAACACGAACACTGAAGCTTTCTTT; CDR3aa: CASSPNTNTEAFF
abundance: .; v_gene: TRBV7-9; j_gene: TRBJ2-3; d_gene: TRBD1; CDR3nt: TGTGCCAGCAGCGGGGACAGGGAGCAGTATTTT; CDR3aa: CASSGDREQYF
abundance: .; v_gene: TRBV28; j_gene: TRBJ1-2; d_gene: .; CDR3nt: TGTGCCAGCAGGCCCCCCATGGCTAACTATGGCTACACCTTC; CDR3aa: CASRPPMANYGYTF
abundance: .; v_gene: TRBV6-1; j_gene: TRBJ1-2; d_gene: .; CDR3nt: TGTGCCAGCAGATCGACAGGTCGGCGGTATGGCTACACCTTC; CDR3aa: CASRSTGRRYGYTF
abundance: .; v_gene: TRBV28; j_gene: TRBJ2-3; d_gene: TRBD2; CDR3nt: TGTGCCAGCAGTAACCGCCGGGTGGCGGGAGAAGCAGATACGCAGTATTTT; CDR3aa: CASSNRRVAGEADTQYF
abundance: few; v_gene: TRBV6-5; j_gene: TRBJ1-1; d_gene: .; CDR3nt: TGTGCCAGCAGGCCAGAAATACAGGGGAACACTGAAGCTTTCTTT; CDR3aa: CASRPEIQGNTEAFF
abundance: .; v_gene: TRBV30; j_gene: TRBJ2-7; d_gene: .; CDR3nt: TGTGCCTGGACTCTGGTCTACGAGCAGTACTTC; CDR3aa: CAWTLVYEQYF
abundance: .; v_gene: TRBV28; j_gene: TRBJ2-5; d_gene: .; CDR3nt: TGTGCCAGCACCGTACTGGGGGGGGCCGGGAAGACCCAGTACTTC; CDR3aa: CASTVLGGAGKTQYF
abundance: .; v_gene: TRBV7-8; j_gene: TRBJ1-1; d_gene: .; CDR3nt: TGTGCCAGCAGGCGGGACCGAAGGACGGATCCTGAAGCTTTCTTT; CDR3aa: CASRRDRRTDPEAFF
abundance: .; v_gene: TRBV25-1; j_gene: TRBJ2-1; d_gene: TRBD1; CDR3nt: TGTGCCAGCAGTGAAGACAGGGGGATTTACAATGAGCAGTTCTTC; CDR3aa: CASSEDRGIYNEQFF
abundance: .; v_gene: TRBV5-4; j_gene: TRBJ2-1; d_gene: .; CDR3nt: TGTGCCAGCAGCTTGGTGGCTAGCGCCTACAATGAGCAGTTCTTC; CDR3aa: CASSLVASAYNEQFF
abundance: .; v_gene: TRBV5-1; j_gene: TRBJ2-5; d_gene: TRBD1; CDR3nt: TGCGCCAGCAGCGTCGGACAGGGGGAAGAGACCCAGTACTTC; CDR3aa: CASSVGQGEETQYF
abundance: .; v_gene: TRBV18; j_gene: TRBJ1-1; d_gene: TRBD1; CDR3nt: TGTGCCAGCTCACCACTCCAGGGGGAGGCCACTGAAGCTTTCTTT; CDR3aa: CASSPLQGEATEAFF
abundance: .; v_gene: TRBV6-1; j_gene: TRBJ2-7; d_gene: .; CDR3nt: TGTGCCAGCAGTGAAGTGGGGGGCAGGTACGAGCAGTACTTC; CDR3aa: CASSEVGGRYEQYF
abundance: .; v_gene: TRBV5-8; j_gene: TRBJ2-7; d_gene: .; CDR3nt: TGTGCCAGCAGCTTCGGCAGAAGCTACGAGCAGTACTTC; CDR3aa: CASSFGRSYEQYF
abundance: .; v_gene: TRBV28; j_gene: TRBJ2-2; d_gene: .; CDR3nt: TGTGCCAGCAGTTTGCTTGGTACCGGGGCCCGGGGTACCGGGGAGCTGTTTTTT; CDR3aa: CASSLLGTGARGTGELFF